A selection of T cell receptor beta chains follows, all from one sample in a study of blood T cell repertoires in COVID-19. Here immunoSEQ multiplex PCR was the method, and the copy in TCRdb shows in-frame clones only, minus some. The table shows about 220,000 clones, with less than 90% occurring only once. Sequencing was carried out using peripheral blood. These receptors originate from a man aged 40-55 years with active or convalescent COVID-19. Both conserved end residues are part of each CDR3. The D gene is left open where the match is weak. Only part of the rows carry a size: once, few, many, or a class if the clone is expanded.

d_call clone_size j_call v_call cdr3_aa cdr3_nt
. . TRBJ1-1 TRBV18 CASSPRGGSVTEAFF TGTGCCAGCTCACCTCGGGGAGGGTCGGTGACTGAAGCTTTCTTT
TRBD1 . TRBJ1-2 TRBV19 CASKGGVTGDGYTF TGTGCCAGTAAAGGAGGGGTGACAGGGGACGGCTACACCTTC
TRBD2 . TRBJ2-7 TRBV7-2 CASSLVSSGATSYEQYF TGTGCCAGCAGCTTAGTATCTAGCGGGGCTACCTCCTACGAGCAGTACTTC
. . TRBJ1-6 TRBV4-2 CASSQEQGRNSPLHF TGTGCCAGCAGCCAAGAGCAGGGTCGGAATTCACCCCTCCACTTT
TRBD1 . TRBJ1-2 TRBV5-1 CASSLGLSGGNYGYTF TGCGCCAGCAGCTTGGGGCTCTCAGGGGGCAACTATGGCTACACCTTC
. . TRBJ2-2 TRBV24-1 CATSDTGQFGRSGELFF TGTGCCACCAGTGACACCGGACAGTTTGGTCGGTCCGGGGAGCTGTTTTTT
TRBD2 . TRBJ2-5 TRBV4-2 CASSQDSRSGGWKTQYF TGTGCCAGCAGCCAAGATTCGCGAAGCGGGGGGTGGAAGACCCAGTACTTC
TRBD1 . TRBJ2-7 TRBV7-2 CASREQGPAYEQYF TGTGCCAGCCGGGAACAGGGGCCAGCCTACGAGCAGTACTTC
. . TRBJ1-3 TRBV28 CASSSPNTIYF TGTGCCAGCAGTTCTCCCAACACCATATATTTT
. . TRBJ2-5 TRBV7-2 CASSPGAVSVQETQYF TGTGCCAGCAGCCCGGGTGCCGTGTCAGTCCAAGAGACCCAGTACTTC
TRBD2 once TRBJ2-3 TRBV5-4 CASSSGLAPDTQYF TGTGCCAGCAGCTCAGGACTAGCACCAGATACGCAGTATTTT
TRBD1 . TRBJ1-1 TRBV24-1 CATSRGQGSVLRWENAEAFF TGTGCCACCTCCCGGGGACAGGGGTCGGTTCTTCGGTGGGAAAATGCTGAAGCTTTCTTT
. . TRBJ1-5 TRBV7-3 CASSATGNRSQPQHF TGTGCCAGCAGCGCAACAGGGAATCGTAGTCAGCCCCAGCATTTT
. . TRBJ2-7 TRBV7-2 CASSFGGLSYEQYF TGTGCCAGCAGCTTCGGGGGGCTCTCCTACGAGCAGTACTTC
. few TRBJ1-2 TRBV9 CASSADFSYGYTF TGTGCCAGCAGCGCGGACTTCAGCTATGGCTACACCTTC
. . TRBJ1-6 TRBV4-1 CASSQERGQNHSPLHF TGCGCCAGCAGCCAAGAGAGAGGACAGAATCATTCACCCCTCCACTTT